Listed below are T cell receptor beta chains from one sample, sequenced in a study of blood T cell repertoires in COVID-19. Sequenced by immunoSEQ multiplex PCR; TCRdb stores in-frame clones only, minus some. The sample includes approximately 330,000 clones, under 90% seen only once; the top ten take more than 9%. Sequencing input: PBMCs or T cells enriched from blood (not recorded which). All receptors derive from a woman in her 30s who had recovered from COVID-19. The CDR3 runs from the conserved cysteine through the conserved F or W. Fields, in order: J gene, V gene, clone size, D gene, CDR3 DNA, CDR3 protein. D genes are given only for firm matches. A clone size is listed for some rows: how often the clone was seen (once, few, many), or a class if it is expanded.

j_gene: TRBJ2-5
v_gene: TRBV4-1
abundance: -
d_gene: TRBD2
CDR3nt: TGCGCCAGCAGCCACACCCGGGCGTGGGCGGGAGGGCGAGAGACCCAGTACTTC
CDR3aa: CASSHTRAWAGGRETQYF

j_gene: TRBJ2-5
v_gene: TRBV3-1/TRBV3-2
abundance: -
d_gene: TRBD2
CDR3nt: TGTGCCAGCAGCGCCATCGGGACTAGCGGGAGAAGTCGAGAGACCCAGTACTTC
CDR3aa: CASSAIGTSGRSRETQYF

j_gene: TRBJ2-1
v_gene: TRBV6-5
abundance: -
d_gene: TRBD2
CDR3nt: TGTGCCAGCAGAGCGGGACTAGCTGAAAATGAGCAGTTCTTC
CDR3aa: CASRAGLAENEQFF

j_gene: TRBJ2-7
v_gene: TRBV6-6
abundance: -
d_gene: TRBD2
CDR3nt: TGTGCCAGTGTCACGGGGGGAGAGCAGTACTTC
CDR3aa: CASVTGGEQYF

j_gene: TRBJ2-3
v_gene: TRBV13
abundance: once
d_gene: TRBD2
CDR3nt: TGTGCCAGCAGTTCACAGGGGTGGTTAGCGGGAGGGCAGGAAGATACGCAGTATTTT
CDR3aa: CASSSQGWLAGGQEDTQYF

j_gene: TRBJ1-1
v_gene: TRBV30
abundance: -
d_gene: -
CDR3nt: TGTGCCTGGAATTCATACAGGGTGAACACTGAAGCTTTCTTT
CDR3aa: CAWNSYRVNTEAFF

j_gene: TRBJ1-5
v_gene: TRBV18
abundance: few
d_gene: -
CDR3nt: TGTGCCAGCTCACCAGGGGGCGGCAATCAGCCCCAGCATTTT
CDR3aa: CASSPGGGNQPQHF

j_gene: TRBJ1-1
v_gene: TRBV11-1
abundance: -
d_gene: -
CDR3nt: TGTGCCAGCAGCTCCACAGAGAACACTGAAGCTTTCTTT
CDR3aa: CASSSTENTEAFF

j_gene: TRBJ2-1
v_gene: TRBV9
abundance: once
d_gene: TRBD2
CDR3nt: TGTGCCAGCAGCGTAGGCGGGAGGGCCGAGAATGAGCAGTTCTTC
CDR3aa: CASSVGGRAENEQFF

j_gene: TRBJ1-1
v_gene: TRBV6-5
abundance: -
d_gene: TRBD1
CDR3nt: TGTGCCAGCAGTTACTCTAAGGGGGGACAGGAAATTGGCTTCTTT
CDR3aa: CASSYSKGGQEIGFF

j_gene: TRBJ2-5
v_gene: TRBV11-2
abundance: -
d_gene: -
CDR3nt: TGTGCCAGCAGCTATGGGCGCAGGGAGACCCAGTACTTC
CDR3aa: CASSYGRRETQYF

j_gene: TRBJ1-6
v_gene: TRBV30
abundance: once
d_gene: -
CDR3nt: TGTGCCTCCCAGGGCCTAATTAATTCACCCCTCCACTTT
CDR3aa: CASQGLINSPLHF

j_gene: TRBJ1-2
v_gene: TRBV4-2
abundance: -
d_gene: TRBD1
CDR3nt: TGTGCCAGCAGCCAAGAAACAGGGGGCACCTATGGCTACACCTTC
CDR3aa: CASSQETGGTYGYTF

j_gene: TRBJ2-7
v_gene: TRBV4-2
abundance: -
d_gene: TRBD2
CDR3nt: TGTGCCAGCAGCCAAGGGATCGCGCGGCTAGCGGGTTGGTTGGGGGAGCAGTACTTC
CDR3aa: CASSQGIARLAGWLGEQYF

j_gene: TRBJ2-2
v_gene: TRBV7-7
abundance: -
d_gene: -
CDR3nt: TGTGCTAGCAGCTTAGCGCTTGGGGCAACCGGAAACACCGGGGAGCTGTTTTTT
CDR3aa: CASSLALGATGNTGELFF

j_gene: TRBJ1-1
v_gene: TRBV7-9
abundance: -
d_gene: TRBD1
CDR3nt: TGTGCCAGCAGCTTCCAGGGGGCGAACACTGAAGCTTTCTTT
CDR3aa: CASSFQGANTEAFF

j_gene: TRBJ1-5
v_gene: TRBV18
abundance: -
d_gene: -
CDR3nt: TGTGCCAGCTCACTAGGACAGCTCAATCAGCCCCAGCATTTT
CDR3aa: CASSLGQLNQPQHF

j_gene: TRBJ1-1
v_gene: TRBV14
abundance: -
d_gene: -
CDR3nt: TGTGCCAGCAGCCGAGCGGACAGATTTTCCACTGAAGCTTTCTTT
CDR3aa: CASSRADRFSTEAFF

j_gene: TRBJ2-3
v_gene: TRBV9
abundance: -
d_gene: TRBD2
CDR3nt: TGTGCCAGCAGCGTAGGACTAGCGGGTGCACAAGATACGCAGTATTTT
CDR3aa: CASSVGLAGAQDTQYF

j_gene: TRBJ2-1
v_gene: TRBV7-9
abundance: -
d_gene: -
CDR3nt: TGTGCCAGCAGCTCTGGGGGGTTTGCGGGATCGACTCTCAATGAGCAGTTCTTC
CDR3aa: CASSSGGFAGSTLNEQFF

j_gene: TRBJ1-5
v_gene: TRBV27
abundance: -
d_gene: -
CDR3nt: TGTGCCAGCAGTTTAGGGGCACTTTATAGCAATCAGCCCCAGCATTTT
CDR3aa: CASSLGALYSNQPQHF

j_gene: TRBJ1-5
v_gene: TRBV5-1
abundance: -
d_gene: -
CDR3nt: TGCGCCAGCAGCTTGGTATCAGGGCCGGAGCAGCCCCAGCATTTT
CDR3aa: CASSLVSGPEQPQHF

j_gene: TRBJ2-1
v_gene: TRBV15
abundance: -
d_gene: -
CDR3nt: TGTGCCACCAGCAGAGATTCGGTTGAGGATGAGCAGTTCTTC
CDR3aa: CATSRDSVEDEQFF

j_gene: TRBJ2-5
v_gene: TRBV11-3
abundance: few
d_gene: TRBD1
CDR3nt: TGTGCCAGCAGCTTGAGCGGACAGGGGCTACAAGAGACCCAGTACTTC
CDR3aa: CASSLSGQGLQETQYF

j_gene: TRBJ2-6
v_gene: TRBV2
abundance: -
d_gene: TRBD1
CDR3nt: TGTGCCAGCAACGACAGGGCCTCTGGGGCCAACGTCCTGACTTTC
CDR3aa: CASNDRASGANVLTF

j_gene: TRBJ1-2
v_gene: TRBV19
abundance: -
d_gene: TRBD1
CDR3nt: TGTGCCAGTAGTATCCAGGGGGCAGTCTATGGCTACACCTTC
CDR3aa: CASSIQGAVYGYTF

j_gene: TRBJ1-5
v_gene: TRBV19
abundance: -
d_gene: -
CDR3nt: TGTGCCAGTAGTATCGGACAGATGAATCAGCCCCAGCATTTT
CDR3aa: CASSIGQMNQPQHF

j_gene: TRBJ1-1
v_gene: TRBV9
abundance: -
d_gene: -
CDR3nt: TGTGCCAGCAGCTCTCGACAGGAGAACACTGAAGCTTTCTTT
CDR3aa: CASSSRQENTEAFF

j_gene: TRBJ1-2
v_gene: TRBV30
abundance: once
d_gene: TRBD1
CDR3nt: TGTGCCTGGGCTTATGGGACAGGGGCCTGGGGTGGCTACACCTTC
CDR3aa: CAWAYGTGAWGGYTF

j_gene: TRBJ2-7
v_gene: TRBV11-2
abundance: -
d_gene: -
CDR3nt: TGTGCCAGCAGCTTAGCCCCACAAGGAGGCTACGAGCAGTACTTC
CDR3aa: CASSLAPQGGYEQYF

j_gene: TRBJ1-4
v_gene: TRBV19
abundance: -
d_gene: -
CDR3nt: TGTGCCAGTAGTGGGACATCTTGGCCGGATGAAAAACTGTTTTTT
CDR3aa: CASSGTSWPDEKLFF

j_gene: TRBJ2-1
v_gene: TRBV7-9
abundance: -
d_gene: TRBD2
CDR3nt: TGTGCCAGCAGCCTCGGACTAGCGGAGAGGGTGTTCTTC
CDR3aa: CASSLGLAERVFF

j_gene: TRBJ2-1
v_gene: TRBV18
abundance: -
d_gene: -
CDR3nt: TGTGCCAGCTCACCAAATCAATTGGGCGGGACGGGTGAGCAGTTCTTC
CDR3aa: CASSPNQLGGTGEQFF